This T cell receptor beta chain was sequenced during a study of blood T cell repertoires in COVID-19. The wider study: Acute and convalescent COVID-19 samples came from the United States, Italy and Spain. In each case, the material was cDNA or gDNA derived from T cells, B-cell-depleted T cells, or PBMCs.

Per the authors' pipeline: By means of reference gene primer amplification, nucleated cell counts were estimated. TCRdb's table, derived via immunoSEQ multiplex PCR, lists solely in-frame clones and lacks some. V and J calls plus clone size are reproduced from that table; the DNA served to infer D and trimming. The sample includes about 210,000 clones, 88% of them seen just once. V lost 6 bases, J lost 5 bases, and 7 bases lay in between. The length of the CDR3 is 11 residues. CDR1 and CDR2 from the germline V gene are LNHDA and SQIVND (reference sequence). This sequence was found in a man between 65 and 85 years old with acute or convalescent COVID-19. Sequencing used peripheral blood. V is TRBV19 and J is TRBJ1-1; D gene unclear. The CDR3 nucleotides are TGTGCCAGTAGGCGTTTGACTGAAGCTTTCTTT. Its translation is CASRRLTEAFF.